A selection of T cell receptor beta chains follows, all from one sample in a study of T cell responses to AZD1222 COVID-19 vaccine. Libraries were prepared by immunoSEQ multiplex PCR; TCRdb keeps only in-frame clonotypes and omits some of them. The profile shows 150,000 to 200,000 clones, over 90% of them singletons. The material sequenced was peripheral blood, taken 28 days after the second AZD1222 dose. All receptors come from an adult who received the AZD1222 COVID-19 vaccine. The CDR3 runs from the conserved cysteine through the conserved F or W. A row's size may be missing; if present it is once, few, many or a size class.

>NA|TRBJ2-5|TRBV6-2/TRBV6-3
CASSYGGSGKTQYF
>once|TRBJ2-3|TRBV25-1
CASSETGSTDTQYF
>NA|TRBJ1-3|TRBV4-1
CASSLRSGSSGNTIYF
>NA|TRBJ1-2|TRBV10-3
CAISKLTGDHGYTF
>NA|TRBJ2-3|TRBV13
CASSYYLSGSDTQYF
>NA|TRBJ1-2|TRBV6-5
CASTQDSLFYGYTF
>NA|TRBJ2-5|TRBV11-2
CASSLDGGIETQYF
>NA|TRBJ1-1|TRBV14
CASSQDLLIRGLHTEAFF
>once|TRBJ2-1|TRBV5-1
CASPFENNEQFF
>NA|TRBJ1-6|TRBV11-2
CASSLGQIDLSPLHF
>NA|TRBJ1-5|TRBV5-6
CASSSSGGTGNQPQHF
>NA|TRBJ1-2|TRBV27
CASSIPPGQENYGYTF
>NA|TRBJ1-4|TRBV10-3
CAISDRTTNEKLFF
>many|TRBJ2-7|TRBV4-1
CASSQDLRLRPPSYEQYF
>NA|TRBJ2-5|TRBV7-9
CASSSKVEPWETQYF
>NA|TRBJ2-1|TRBV7-8
CASSLVGRASWEQFF
>NA|TRBJ1-3|TRBV6-5
CASSYSELYGNTIYF
>NA|TRBJ1-1|TRBV7-2
CASSLGENTEAFF
>NA|TRBJ2-7|TRBV9
CASSVGQGGFYEQYF
>once|TRBJ1-6|TRBV5-1
CASSLALTDSPLHF